The 19 T cell receptor beta chains below were found in one sample sequenced in a study of blood T cells in healthy people across ages. A J-beta primer mix and a sample-barcoded 5' primer were used in a second PCR of about 7 to 11 cycles. TCRdb reprocessed the 5' RACE reads with MiXCR, giving one entry per CDR3 protein. Here the sample spans about 1.4 million distinct CDR3 sequences, around 55% being singletons. The sequenced material came from blood. The receptors derive from a man aged 18-30 years in good health.

The genes are TRBV3-1 and TRBJ2-1, with 9 positions matching TRBD2. Germline CDR1 and CDR2: LGHDT and YNNKEL (reference sequence). After removal of 1 base from V and 3 bases from J, the junction contained 7 bases not matched to a gene. The CDR3 extends over 17 amino acids. The CDR3 spells CASSQGGGGGVYNEQFF. As DNA, the CDR3 is TGTGCCAGCAGCCAAGGGGGTGGCGGGGGGGTCTACAATGAGCAGTTCTTC.

The genes are TRBV10-2 and TRBJ2-7, with D perhaps matching TRBD1 (6 bases). The J call is in doubt because the DNA end fits TRBJ2-5 better. CDR1 and CDR2 (germline): WSHSY, SAAADI. This CDR3 comprises 14 residues. CDR3 DNA: TGCGCCAGCAGTGGTCAGGGGCTCATTGAGACCCAGTACTTC. Its translation is CASSGQGLIETQYF.

The count of this clonotype is one. The J gene is TRBJ2-7, the V gene TRBV4-1, with D uncertain. Germline loops: CDR1 MGHRA, CDR2 YSYEKL. The length of the CDR3 is 15 residues. Trimming left V 1 base short and J 2 bases short, with 12 bases between. The CDR3 region is CASSQAFNSAYEQYF. CDR3 nucleotide sequence: TGCGCCAGCAGCCAAGCATTTAACAGCGCCTACGAGCAGTACTTC.

Only a few counts were recorded for this clonotype. The chain combines TRBV29-1 with TRBJ2-6, with D uncertain. Germline lookup yields CDR1 SQVTM and CDR2 ANQGSEA. Trimming shortened V by 5 bases and J by 0 bases, and 8 bases separated the two germline ends. This CDR3 has 14 amino acids. This CDR3 reads CSVSTSSGANVLTF. The CDR3 bases are TGCAGCGTTTCCACATCCTCTGGGGCCAACGTCCTGACTTTC.

This clonotype was seen a handful of times. This sequence joins TRBV20-1 and TRBJ1-4; D not certain. Trimming took off 4 bases at V and 3 bases at J, with 9 bases between the two ends. The CDR3 loop spans 13 amino acids. Germline values: CDR1 DFQATT, CDR2 SNEGSKA (reference sequence). This CDR3 reads CSATGEANEKLFF. The CDR3 nucleotides read TGCAGTGCTACCGGAGAGGCTAATGAAAAACTGTTTTTT.

The chain has TRBV11-2 and TRBJ2-2, with TRBD2 matching over 8 bases. The CDR3 is 13 residues long. Germline V gene data show CDR1 as SGHAT and CDR2 as FQNNGV. The junction had 5 bases not matched to a gene; V was cut back by 6 bases and J by 8 bases. The CDR3 region has the DNA TGTGCCAGCAGGACGGGGGGGGCGGGGGAGCTGTTTTTT. Protein product: CASRTGGAGELFF.

The chain links TRBV6-5 to TRBJ2-7; D gene unclear. Germline V gene lookup returns CDR1 MNHEY and CDR2 SVGAGI. The germline V and J ends were trimmed by 7 bases and 6 bases, with 19 bases remaining between them. The CDR3 runs to 14 residues. This chain's CDR3 is CASTPYDGACEQYF. The CDR3 nucleotides read TGTGCCAGCACCCCCTACGACGGAGCCTGCGAGCAGTACTTC.

The V gene is TRBV12-3 or TRBV12-4, the J gene TRBJ2-1; 7 nucleotides match TRBD1. The length of the CDR3 is 14 residues. J lost 5 bases, V lost 6 bases, and 7 bases had no gene match. The CDR3 loop is CASRPTGRNNEQFF. The CDR3 DNA follows: TGTGCCAGCAGGCCGACAGGGCGCAACAATGAGCAGTTCTTC.

V gene TRBV12-3 or TRBV12-4 combines with J gene TRBJ1-1; D ambiguous. Between the trimmed V and J ends, which lost 5 bases and 4 bases, there was a span of 8 bases. This CDR3 contains 12 residues. The CDR3 protein is CASSGLTTEAFF. The CDR3 DNA reads TGTGCCAGCAGTGGACTGACCACTGAAGCTTTCTTT.

This clonotype appeared a few times. The genes are TRBV6-2 or TRBV6-3 and TRBJ2-4; D is ambiguous. V was pared by 0 bases and J by 0 bases, with 6 bases between. The CDR3 has 15 amino acids. Germline lookup yields CDR1 MNHEY and CDR2 SVGEGT. The CDR3 DNA is TGTGCCAGCAGTTACTCGGTAGAAGCCAAAAACATTCAGTACTTC. Translating it yields CASSYSVEAKNIQYF.

The genes are TRBV5-1 and TRBJ2-5; 13 positions match TRBD2. Germline CDR1 and CDR2: SGHRS and YFSETQ. There are 17 residues in the CDR3. The ends lost 4 bases at V and 11 bases at J; junction bases unmatched: 17. CDR3 residues: CASSLGLAGMVSDEQYF. The CDR3 region has the DNA TGCGCCAGCAGCCTGGGACTAGCGGGAATGGTTAGCGATGAGCAGTACTTC.

The V call is TRBV5-1, the J call TRBJ1-2; 7 bases are a match to TRBD1. After removal of 1 base from V and 5 bases from J, the junction contained 5 bases not matched to a gene. Germline CDR1 and CDR2: SGHRS and YFSETQ. The CDR3 covers 14 residues. The CDR3 is CASSLYGTEYGYTF. DNA for the CDR3: TGCGCCAGCAGCTTGTACGGGACAGAGTATGGCTACACCTTC.

The chain couples TRBV2 to TRBJ2-7; 9 bases match TRBD2. Looked up from germline, CDR1 is SNHLY and CDR2 is FYNNEI. With V trimmed by 3 bases and J by 3 bases, 6 bases remained unmatched. The length of the CDR3 is 15 residues. Written as DNA, the CDR3 is TGTGCCAGCAGTGATCCCAGCGGGGGGAACTACGAGCAGTACTTC. Protein sequence: CASSDPSGGNYEQYF.

This clonotype was seen a few times. CDR3 protein: CASNPREKSYNEQFF. In DNA form, the CDR3 reads TGTGCCAGCAACCCCCGGGAGAAGTCCTACAATGAGCAGTTCTTC. V and J are TRBV9 and TRBJ2-1; tentatively, D is TRBD2 (6 bases). Trimming left V 6 bases short and J 1 base short, with 14 bases between. This CDR3 region has 15 residues. Germline-derived CDR1 and CDR2 are SGDLS and YYNGEE.

The V call is TRBV6-1, the J call TRBJ2-7; D might be TRBD2 (7 bases). The CDR3 runs to 15 residues. V lost 2 bases and J 3 bases, leaving 14 bases between the germline ends. Germline CDR1 and CDR2: MNHNS and SASEGT. CDR3 amino acids: CASSEWGRGSYEQYF. The CDR3 DNA reads TGTGCCAGCAGTGAATGGGGGCGGGGGAGCTACGAGCAGTACTTC.

The genes are TRBV14 and TRBJ2-5; 11 nucleotides align to TRBD2. V was clipped by 2 bases and J by 3 bases; unmatched bases: 8. Per germline, CDR1 SGHDN and CDR2 FVKESK. The CDR3 has 17 amino acids. DNA of the CDR3: TGTGCCAGCAGCCAACTACCGGGACTAGCGGCCGAAGAGACCCAGTACTTC. It codes for CASSQLPGLAAEETQYF.

This clonotype was seen more than once but under ten times. V gene TRBV5-5 combines with J gene TRBJ2-7; TRBD1 is a possible D gene (5 bases). V was clipped by 3 bases and J by 2 bases, with 12 bases between them. Germline assignment: CDR1 SGHKS and CDR2 YYEKEE (reference sequence). The CDR3 spans 14 residues. CDR3: CASSSQGSTYEQYF. In nucleotides, the CDR3 is TGTGCCAGCAGCTCCCAGGGCAGCACCTACGAGCAGTACTTC.

J is TRBJ2-2 and V is TRBV25-1; D is unresolved. Per the germline V gene, CDR1 is MGHDK and CDR2 is SYGVNS. V lost 1 base, J lost 6 bases, and 12 bases lay in between. CDR3 length equals 15 residues. DNA of the CDR3: TGTGCCAGCAGTGAATTGGCAGTAACAGCCGGGGAGCTGTTTTTT. Protein: CASSELAVTAGELFF.

This clonotype was picked up a small number of times. The chain carries TRBV28 and TRBJ2-5, with a possible D match to TRBD2 (6 bases). The V end was cut by 6 bases, the J end by 0 bases, with 17 bases between. Germline loops: CDR1 MDHEN, CDR2 SYDVKM. The length of the CDR3 is 16 residues. Written as DNA, the CDR3 is TGTGCCAGCAGCCTAGGGGCGGGACGCCACCAAGAGACCCAGTACTTC. This translates into CASSLGAGRHQETQYF.